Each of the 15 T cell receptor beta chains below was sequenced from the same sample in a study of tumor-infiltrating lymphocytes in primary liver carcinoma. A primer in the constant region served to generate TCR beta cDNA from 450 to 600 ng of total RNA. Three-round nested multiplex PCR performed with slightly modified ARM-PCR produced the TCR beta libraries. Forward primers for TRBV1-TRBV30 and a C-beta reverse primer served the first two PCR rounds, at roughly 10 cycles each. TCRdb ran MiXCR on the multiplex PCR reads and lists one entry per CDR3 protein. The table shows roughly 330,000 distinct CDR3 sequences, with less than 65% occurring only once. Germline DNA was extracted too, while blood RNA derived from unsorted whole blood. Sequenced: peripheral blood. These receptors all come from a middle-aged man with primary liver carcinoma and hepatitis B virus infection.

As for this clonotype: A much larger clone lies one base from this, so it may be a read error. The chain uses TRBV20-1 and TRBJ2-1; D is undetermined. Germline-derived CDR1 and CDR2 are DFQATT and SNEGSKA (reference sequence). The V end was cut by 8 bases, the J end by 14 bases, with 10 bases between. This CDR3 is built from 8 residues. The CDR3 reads CSTSSKFF. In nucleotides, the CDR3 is TGCAGTACTTCCTCGAAGTTCTTC.

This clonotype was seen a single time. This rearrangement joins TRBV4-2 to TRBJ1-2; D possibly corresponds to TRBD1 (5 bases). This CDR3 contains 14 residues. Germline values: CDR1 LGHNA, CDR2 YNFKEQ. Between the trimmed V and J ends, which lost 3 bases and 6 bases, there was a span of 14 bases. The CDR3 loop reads CASSQSVQEDGYTF. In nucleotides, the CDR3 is TGTGCCAGCAGCCAGTCTGTACAGGAGGATGGCTACACCTTC.

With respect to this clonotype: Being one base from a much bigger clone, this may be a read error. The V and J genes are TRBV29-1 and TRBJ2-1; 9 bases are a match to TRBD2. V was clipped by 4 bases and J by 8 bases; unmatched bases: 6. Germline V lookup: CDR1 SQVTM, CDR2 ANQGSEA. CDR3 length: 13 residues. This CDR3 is CSVVEGTSHEQFF. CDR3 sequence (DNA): TGCAGCGTTGTAGAGGGGACTAGCCATGAGCAGTTCTTC.

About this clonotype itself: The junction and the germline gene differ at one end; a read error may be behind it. CDR3 sequence reads: CAISQEAWGGTSYNGQFF. In nucleotides, the CDR3 is TGCGCCATCAGCCAAGAGGCGTGGGGAGGGACATCTTACAATGGGCAGTTCTTC. The chain links TRBV4-1 to TRBJ2-1, with a possible D match to TRBD2 (7 bases). From germline, CDR1 is MGHRA and CDR2 YSYEKL. This CDR3 is built from 18 residues.

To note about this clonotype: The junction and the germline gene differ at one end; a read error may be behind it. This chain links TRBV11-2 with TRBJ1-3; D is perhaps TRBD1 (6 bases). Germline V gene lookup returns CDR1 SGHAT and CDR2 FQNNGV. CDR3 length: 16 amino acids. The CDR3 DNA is TGTGCCAGCACGTTAAGGGGGACTAGCTCTGGAGACACCATATATTTT. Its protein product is CASTLRGTSSGDTIYF.

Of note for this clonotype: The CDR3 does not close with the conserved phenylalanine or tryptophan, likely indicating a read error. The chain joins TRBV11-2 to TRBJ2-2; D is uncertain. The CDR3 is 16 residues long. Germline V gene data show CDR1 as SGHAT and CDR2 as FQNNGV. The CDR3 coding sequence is TGTGCTAGCTCTTTCGCGCAGGCCACGGGCACCGGGGAGCTGTTTCTT. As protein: CASSFAQATGTGELFL.

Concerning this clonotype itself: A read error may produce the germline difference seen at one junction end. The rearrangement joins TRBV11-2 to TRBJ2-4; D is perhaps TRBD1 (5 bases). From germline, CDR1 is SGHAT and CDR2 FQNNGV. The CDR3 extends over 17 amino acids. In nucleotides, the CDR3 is TGTGCCAACAGCATCTACCAGGGCGAAGGGGCCAAAACCATTCAGTACTTC. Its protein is CANSIYQGEGAKTIQYF.

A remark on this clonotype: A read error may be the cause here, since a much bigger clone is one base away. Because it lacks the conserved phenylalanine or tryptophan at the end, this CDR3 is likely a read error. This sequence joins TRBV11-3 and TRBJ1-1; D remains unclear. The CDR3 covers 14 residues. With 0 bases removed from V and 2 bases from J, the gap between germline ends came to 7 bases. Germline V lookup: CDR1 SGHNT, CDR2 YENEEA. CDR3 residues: CASSLDRPNTEAFL. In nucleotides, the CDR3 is TGTGCCAGCAGCTTAGATCGGCCCAACACTGAAGCTTTCCTT.

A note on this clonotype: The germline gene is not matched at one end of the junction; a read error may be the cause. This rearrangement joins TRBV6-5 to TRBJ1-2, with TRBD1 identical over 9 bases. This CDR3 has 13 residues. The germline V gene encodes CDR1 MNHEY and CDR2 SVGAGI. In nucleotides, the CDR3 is TGTACCAGGGGACAGGGTCTCAACTATGGTTACACCTTC. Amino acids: CTRGQGLNYGYTF.

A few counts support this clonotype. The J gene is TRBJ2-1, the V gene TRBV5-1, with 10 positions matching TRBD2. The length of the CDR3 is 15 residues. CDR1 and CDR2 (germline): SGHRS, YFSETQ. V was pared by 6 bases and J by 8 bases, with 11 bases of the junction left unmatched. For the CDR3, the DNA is TGCGCCAGCACCTTTTCGCTAGCGGGAGTCGATGAGCAGTTCTTC. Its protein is CASTFSLAGVDEQFF.

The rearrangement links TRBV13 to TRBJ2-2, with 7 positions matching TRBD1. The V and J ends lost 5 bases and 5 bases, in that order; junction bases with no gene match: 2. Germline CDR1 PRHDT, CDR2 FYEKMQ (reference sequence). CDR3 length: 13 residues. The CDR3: CASSPRGTGELFF. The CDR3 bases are TGTGCCAGCAGCCCCAGGGGGACCGGGGAGCTGTTTTTT.

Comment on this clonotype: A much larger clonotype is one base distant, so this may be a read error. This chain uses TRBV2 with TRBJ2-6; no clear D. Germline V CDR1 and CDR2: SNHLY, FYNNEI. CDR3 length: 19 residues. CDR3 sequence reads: CASNERLAPTTSGANVLTF. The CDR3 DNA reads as TGTGCCAGCAATGAACGTTTGGCCCCCACCACATCTGGGGCCAACGTCCTGACTTTC.

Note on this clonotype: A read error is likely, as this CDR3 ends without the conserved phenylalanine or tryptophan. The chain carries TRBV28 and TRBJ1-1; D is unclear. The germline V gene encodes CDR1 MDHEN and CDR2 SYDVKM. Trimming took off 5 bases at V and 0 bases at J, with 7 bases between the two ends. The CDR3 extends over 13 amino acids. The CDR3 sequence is CASSVVLNTEAFL. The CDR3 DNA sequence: TGTGCCAGCAGTGTGGTCCTGAACACTGAAGCTTTCCTT.

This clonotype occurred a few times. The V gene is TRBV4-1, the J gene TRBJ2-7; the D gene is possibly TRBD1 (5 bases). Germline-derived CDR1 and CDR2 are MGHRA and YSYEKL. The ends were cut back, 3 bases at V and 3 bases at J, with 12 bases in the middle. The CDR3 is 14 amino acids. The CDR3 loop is CASSQTYRIYEQYF. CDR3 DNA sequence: TGCGCCAGCAGCCAGACGTACAGGATCTACGAGCAGTACTTC.

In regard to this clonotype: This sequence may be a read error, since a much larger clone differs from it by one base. The CDR3 region has the DNA TGCGTCAGCAGCCAAGAGGCAAGGAGCTATGGCTACACCTTC. Residues: CVSSQEARSYGYTF. The rearrangement joins TRBV4-1 to TRBJ1-2; D is undetermined. CDR3 length: 14 residues. The germline V gene has CDR1 MGHRA and CDR2 YSYEKL.